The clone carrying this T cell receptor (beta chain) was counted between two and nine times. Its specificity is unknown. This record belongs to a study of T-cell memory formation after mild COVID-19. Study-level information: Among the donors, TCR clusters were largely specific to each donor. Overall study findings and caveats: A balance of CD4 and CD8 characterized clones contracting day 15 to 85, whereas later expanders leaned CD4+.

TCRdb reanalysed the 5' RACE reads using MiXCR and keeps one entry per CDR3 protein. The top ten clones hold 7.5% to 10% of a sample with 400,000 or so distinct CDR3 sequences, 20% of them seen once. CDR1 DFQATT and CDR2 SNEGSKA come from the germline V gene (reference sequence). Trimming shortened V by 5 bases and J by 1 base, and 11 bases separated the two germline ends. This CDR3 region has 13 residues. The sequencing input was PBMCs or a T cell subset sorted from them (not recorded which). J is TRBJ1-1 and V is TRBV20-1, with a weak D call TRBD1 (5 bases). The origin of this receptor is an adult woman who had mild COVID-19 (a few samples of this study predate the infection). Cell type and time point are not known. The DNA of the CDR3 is TGCAGTGCTGGAACAGGAAAGAACACTGAAGCTTTCTTT. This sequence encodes CSAGTGKNTEAFF.